This TCR beta chain is from a study of T-cell memory formation after mild COVID-19. TCRdb analysed the 5' RACE reads with MiXCR anew, one entry per CDR3 protein. This sample has under 300,000 distinct CDR3 sequences, with roughly 15% found just once. Trimming took 6 bases from V and 2 from J; bases not matched to a gene: 10. The CDR3 runs to 16 residues. The germline V gene has CDR1 SNHLY and CDR2 FYNNEI. The rearrangement uses TRBV2 and TRBJ2-3; 8 bases line up with TRBD2. This TCR was sampled from a man aged 18 to 29 who had mild COVID-19 (a few samples of this study predate the infection). Cell type and time point are not known. Material: PBMCs or a T cell subset sorted from them (not recorded which). The DNA of the CDR3 is TGTGCCAGCAGCCGGACGGGGGGGGGTGTCACAGATACGCAGTATTTT. Residues: CASSRTGGGVTDTQYF.